These 9 T cell receptor beta chains share one sample of origin, sequenced in a study of blood T cells in healthy people across ages. Together with a sample-barcoded 5' primer, a J-beta primer mix was included in a second PCR lasting about 7 to 12 cycles. TCRdb itself ran the 5' RACE reads through MiXCR, one entry per CDR3 protein. The sample holds some 1,500,000 distinct CDR3 sequences, 35% to 45% seen once. Source material: blood. The receptors come from a woman aged 18 to 35 in good health.

This rearrangement joins TRBV30 to TRBJ2-1; 8 bases line up with TRBD1. Germline CDR1 is GTSNPN and CDR2 is SVGIG (reference sequence). Trimming took 2 bases from V and 8 from J; bases not matched to a gene: 5. The CDR3 is made up of 13 amino acids. This CDR3 reads CAWSSGTGYEQFF. The CDR3 DNA follows: TGTGCCTGGAGTTCCGGGACAGGCTATGAGCAGTTCTTC.

This chain connects TRBV12-5 to TRBJ2-3; D is unclear. This CDR3 is built from 15 residues. The V gene lost 5 bases and the J gene lost 4 bases, with 16 bases spanning the gap. Per the germline V gene, CDR1 is LGHNT and CDR2 is FRNRAP. For the CDR3, the DNA is TGTGCTAGTGGTATGGAACCAGGTGGGTCAGATACGCAGTATTTT. This gives the protein CASGMEPGGSDTQYF. Full variable domain (remainder filled in from reference TRBV12-5 and TRBJ2-3): DARVTQTPRHKVTEMGQEVTMRCQPILGHNTVFWYRQTMMQGLELLAYFRNRAPLDDSGMPKDRFSAEMPDATLATLKIQPSEPRDSAVYFCASGMEPGGSDTQYFGPGTRLTVL.

The rearrangement links TRBV15 to TRBJ1-5; D is possibly TRBD1 (5 bases). V lost 0 bases, J lost 9 bases, and 18 bases lay in between. Germline V gene data show CDR1 as LNHNV and CDR2 as YYDKDF (reference sequence). The CDR3 extends over 16 amino acids. For the CDR3, the DNA is TGTGCCACCAGCAGAGACGTACAAAGGGGTATTCGGCCCCAGCATTTT. It translates to CATSRDVQRGIRPQHF.

This clonotype came up a few times. The rearrangement joins TRBV10-3 to TRBJ2-1; D gene ambiguous. The CDR3 is made up of 14 amino acids. Germline V CDR1 and CDR2: ENHRY, SYGVKD. Trimming took off 3 bases at V and 0 bases at J, with 6 bases between the two ends. CDR3 coding DNA: TGTGCCATCAGTGACCTGAGCTCCTACAATGAGCAGTTCTTC. Its protein product is CAISDLSSYNEQFF.

The rearrangement links TRBV5-1 to TRBJ2-1, with TRBD2 identical over 9 bases. The CDR3 extends over 18 amino acids. V lost 4 bases, J lost 5 bases, and 16 bases stayed unmatched. CDR1 is SGHRS and CDR2 is YFSETQ in the germline V gene. The CDR3 loop reads CASSSTPIGAGGNNEQFF. In DNA form, the CDR3 reads TGCGCCAGCAGCAGCACCCCAATTGGAGCGGGAGGTAACAATGAGCAGTTCTTC.

This clonotype has only a few counts. The chain joins TRBV3-1 to TRBJ1-6, with D possibly matching TRBD1 (6 bases). CDR3 length equals 15 residues. V lost 3 bases and J 6 bases, leaving 12 bases between the germline ends. Germline CDR1 reads LGHDT; CDR2 reads YNNKEL (reference sequence). This chain's CDR3 is CASSHMRTANSPLHF. The CDR3 nucleotides are TGTGCCAGCAGCCACATGCGGACAGCTAATTCACCCCTCCACTTT.

The sample holds a few counts of this clonotype. The chain has TRBV7-2 and TRBJ2-7, with a tentative D call TRBD2 (6 bases). This CDR3 spans 14 amino acids. Germline values: CDR1 SGHTA, CDR2 FQGNSA. V dropped 3 bases and J dropped 4 bases, with 13 bases sitting between them. In nucleotides, the CDR3 is TGTGCCAGCAGCTTTGATAGCGGAAAATACGAGCAGTACTTC. Protein product: CASSFDSGKYEQYF.

There are a few counts of this clonotype. The gene calls are TRBV6-2 or TRBV6-3 and TRBJ2-3, with TRBD1 matching 8 bases. The CDR3 consists of 16 residues. Germline CDR1 reads MNHEY; CDR2 reads SVGEGT. V shed 0 bases, J shed 7 bases, and the junction held 9 bases outside the gene matches. Here the CDR3 reads CASSYSGGQVQYTQYF. The CDR3 nucleotides read TGTGCCAGCAGTTACTCCGGGGGACAGGTCCAATATACGCAGTATTTT.

This clonotype showed up just once. The V call is TRBV12-3 or TRBV12-4, the J call TRBJ1-1; perhaps TRBD1 as D (5 bases). The CDR3 totals 14 residues. V was clipped by 7 bases and J by 0 bases, with 12 bases between them. Written as DNA, the CDR3 is TGTGCCAGCACCCCCGGACATCTGAACACTGAAGCTTTCTTT. Its translation is CASTPGHLNTEAFF.